This TCR beta chain was sequenced for a study of post-analysis software for immune sequencing data. Findings of the study overall: Relative to controls, patients had 4 or 5 TRBV segments at higher frequency, with TRBV5-6, TRBV5-1 and TRBV20-1 among these. Strong co-clustering by F measure was seen for same-batch samples.

As for this clonotype: Its target is not known.

Germline CDR1 reads WSHSY; CDR2 reads SAAADI. The CDR3 sequence is 16 residues long. Unique molecular identifiers tagged the TCR beta cDNA libraries. Via MiXCR, TCRdb re-called the PCR reads, giving one row per CDR3 protein. The data hold 400,000 to 500,000 distinct CDR3 sequences, with approximately 42% observed a single time. The receptor's source is a girl aged 2-9 years with multiple sclerosis. This chain joins TRBV10-2 and TRBJ2-5, with TRBD2 matching over 7 bases. The DNA end is a closer match to TRBJ2-7, so the J assignment may be wrong. Sequencing was performed on blood. The CDR3 DNA sequence: TGCGCCAGCAGTGAGTCGCCTAGCGGTCTCAACTACGAGCAGTACTTC. It specifies CASSESPSGLNYEQYF.